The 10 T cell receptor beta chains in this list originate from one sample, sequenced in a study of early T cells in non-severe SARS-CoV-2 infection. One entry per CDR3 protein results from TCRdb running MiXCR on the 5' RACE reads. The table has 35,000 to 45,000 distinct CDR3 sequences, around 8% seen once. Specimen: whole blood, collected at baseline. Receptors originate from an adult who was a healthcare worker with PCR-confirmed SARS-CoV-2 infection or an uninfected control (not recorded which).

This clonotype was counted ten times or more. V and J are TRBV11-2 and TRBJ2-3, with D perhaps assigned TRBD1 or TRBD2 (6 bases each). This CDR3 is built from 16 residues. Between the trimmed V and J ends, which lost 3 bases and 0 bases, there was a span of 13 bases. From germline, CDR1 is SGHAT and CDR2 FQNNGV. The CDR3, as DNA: TGTGCCAGCAGCTTTAGGGGGACTTACAGCACAGATACGCAGTATTTT. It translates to CASSFRGTYSTDTQYF.

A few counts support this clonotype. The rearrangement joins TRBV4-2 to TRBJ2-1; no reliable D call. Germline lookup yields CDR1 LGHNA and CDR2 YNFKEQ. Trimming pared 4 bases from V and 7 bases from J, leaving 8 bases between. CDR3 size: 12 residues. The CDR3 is CASSRDGNEQFF. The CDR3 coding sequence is TGTGCCAGCAGCCGGGATGGGAATGAGCAGTTCTTC.

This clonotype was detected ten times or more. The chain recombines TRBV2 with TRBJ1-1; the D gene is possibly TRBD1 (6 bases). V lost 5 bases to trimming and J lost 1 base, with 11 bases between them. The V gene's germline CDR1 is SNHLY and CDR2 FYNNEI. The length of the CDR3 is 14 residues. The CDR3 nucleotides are TGTGCCAGCAGTTACAGGGACGCGAACACTGAAGCTTTCTTT. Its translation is CASSYRDANTEAFF.

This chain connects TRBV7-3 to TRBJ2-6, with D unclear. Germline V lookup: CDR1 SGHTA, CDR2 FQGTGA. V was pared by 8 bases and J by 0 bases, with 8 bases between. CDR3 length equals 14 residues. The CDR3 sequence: CASRESSGANVLTF. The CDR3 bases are TGTGCCAGCCGCGAGAGCTCTGGGGCCAACGTCCTGACTTTC.

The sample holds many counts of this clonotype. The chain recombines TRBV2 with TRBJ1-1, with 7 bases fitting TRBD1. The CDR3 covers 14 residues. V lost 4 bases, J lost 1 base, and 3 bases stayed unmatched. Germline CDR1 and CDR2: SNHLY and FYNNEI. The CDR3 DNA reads TGTGCCAGCAGTGTAGACAGGGCGAACACTGAAGCTTTCTTT. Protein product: CASSVDRANTEAFF.

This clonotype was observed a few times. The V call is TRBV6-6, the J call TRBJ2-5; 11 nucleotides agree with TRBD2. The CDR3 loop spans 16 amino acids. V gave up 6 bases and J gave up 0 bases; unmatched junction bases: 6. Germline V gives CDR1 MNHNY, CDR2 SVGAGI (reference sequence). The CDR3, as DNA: TGTGCCAGCAGCTATGGGACTAGCGGCAACCAAGAGACCCAGTACTTC. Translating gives CASSYGTSGNQETQYF.

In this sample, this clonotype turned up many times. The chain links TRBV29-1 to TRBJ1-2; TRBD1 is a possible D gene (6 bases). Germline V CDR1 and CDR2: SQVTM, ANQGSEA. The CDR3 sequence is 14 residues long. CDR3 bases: TGCAGTGCCCACAGGGACGATATTGGCTATGGCTACACCTTC. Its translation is CSAHRDDIGYGYTF.

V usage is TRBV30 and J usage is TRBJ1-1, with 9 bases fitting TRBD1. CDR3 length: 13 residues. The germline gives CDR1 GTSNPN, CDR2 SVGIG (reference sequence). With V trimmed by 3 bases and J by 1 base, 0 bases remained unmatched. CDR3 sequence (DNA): TGTGCCTGGAGGGGACAGGGGAACACTGAAGCTTTCTTT. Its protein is CAWRGQGNTEAFF.

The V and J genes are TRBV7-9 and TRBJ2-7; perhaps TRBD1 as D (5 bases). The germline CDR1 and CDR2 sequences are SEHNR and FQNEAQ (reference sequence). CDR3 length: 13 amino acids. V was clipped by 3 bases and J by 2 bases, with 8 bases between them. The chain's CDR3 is CASSFTGTYEQYF. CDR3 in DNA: TGTGCCAGCAGCTTCACAGGAACCTACGAGCAGTACTTC. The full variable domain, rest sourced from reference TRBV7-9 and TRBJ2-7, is DTGVSQNPRHKITKRGQNVTFRCDPISEHNRLYWYRQTLGQGPEFLTYFQNEAQLEKSRLLSDRFSAERPKGSFSTLEIQRTEQGDSAMYLCASSFTGTYEQYFGPGTRLTVT.

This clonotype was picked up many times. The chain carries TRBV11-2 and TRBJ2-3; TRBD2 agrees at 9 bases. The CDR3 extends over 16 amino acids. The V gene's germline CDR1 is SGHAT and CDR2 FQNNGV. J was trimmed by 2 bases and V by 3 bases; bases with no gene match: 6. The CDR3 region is CASSFSGGGSTDTQYF. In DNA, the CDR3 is TGTGCCAGCAGCTTTAGCGGGGGAGGATCCACAGATACGCAGTATTTT.